This section outlines one TCR beta chain sequence together with its context. Its antigen is currently not known. No base quality information exists; no much larger clone differs at one position. This sample stems from a study of shared clonotypes between healthy human individuals (dated by TCRdb to the early 2020s). Looking at the study overall: Two women and three men aged 18 to 49 years were included in the cohort. To estimate repertoire size and how much clonotypes are shared between individuals, the study performed deep sequencing of blood TCR repertoires from roughly five healthy adults. Different laboratories and diverse techniques were used to prepare libraries and sequence TCR repertoires, to increase sequencing depth and limit assay-specific biases. Each donor's leukapheresis produced roughly between roughly 0.85 and 10 billion PBMCs.

Using the deep immunoSEQ assay, multiplex PCR amplified TCR CDR3 regions from genomic DNA. Extracted genomic DNA from each cell subset was spread evenly across all wells of several immunoSEQ 96-well plates, with each plate serving as a replicate. For unsorted PBMC, approximately 300 ng of genomic DNA, equivalent to around 30,000 T cell genomes, went into each replicate PCR. Genomic DNA from unsorted PBMC was sequenced over ten immunoSEQ deep assay plates. Purified libraries were quantified with a Qubit 3.0 fluorometer, sized on a Bioanalyzer 2100, and re-quantified with the KAPA Library Quantification kit. Each immunoSEQ 96-well plate was sequenced on its own single-read 150-cycle Illumina NextSeq 550 flow cell. Processing in the source paper ran as follows. The immunoSEQ output contained only junctional sequences without quality scores, so filtering could not match that applied to full-length reads. Sequences were annotated with PyIR, a Python wrapper for IgBLAST v1.9, and V/J genes and CDR3 were assigned using IMGT germline references. Any read was removed if the V/J assignment was weak (E-value above 1e-6), the CDR3 was missing, or the read contained stop codons, out-of-frame junctions, or ambiguous translated residues. V3J clonotypes were defined as sequences sharing an identical inferred V gene, J gene, and CDR3 amino acid sequence. The percentage overlap between two repertoires was calculated by dividing the number of shared unique clonotypes by the size of the smaller repertoire. RTK rarefaction, the Chao1 estimator, and Recon v2.1 estimates of unobserved clonotypes were used to assess repertoire richness. As stored in TCRdb, this immuneACCESS dataset retains in-frame rearrangements with V and J assigned. A fraction of the clones does not appear; measured against another copy, unresolved V genes explain less than half of the discrepancy, and the remainder lacks a known reason. D and trimming were read from the DNA, whereas the V and J calls and clone size are those reported in that table. The table for this sample lists hundreds of thousands of clones; roughly 72% of them were counted only once. The top ten constitute around 12% of the sample.

The donors were healthy, HIV-negative adults who had no recently reported acute infections or vaccinations. Every donor was a Caucasian adult living in Nashville, Tennessee, USA. For unsorted samples, about 90 million PBMCs were counted and genomic DNA was extracted with the QIAamp DNA Blood Mini kit. Blood was collected by leukapheresis, and PBMCs were isolated by Ficoll-Histopaque density gradient centrifugation and then cryopreserved in liquid nitrogen vapor phase. Summary of the overall study and its limitations: The small number of donors limited the genetic and exposure-history diversity represented. Based on pairwise subsampling, the degree of clonotype sharing among donors was expected to be affected by sequencing depth. Only blood was sampled, and tissue TCR repertoires likely differ from those in blood.

Sequencing was carried out using PBMCs. This TCR was recovered from a woman aged 40 to 50 in good health. Some clones in this sample may be carry-over from other donors' samples.

The CDR3: CSVGTSGSFYEQYF. The DNA sequence reads TGCAGCGTTGGGACTAGCGGGAGCTTCTACGAGCAGTACTTC. Recombination joined TRBV29-1 with TRBJ2-7; 13 middle bases align to TRBD2. The germline V gene supplies CDR1 SQVTM and CDR2 ANQGSEA. Trimming removed 4 bases from V and 3 bases from J; the gene matches leave 3 bases unexplained. The CDR3 has 14 amino acids, counting the end cysteine and phenylalanine. Only the CDR3 DNA is retained, 42 bases long and in frame from the first base.